The clone carrying this T cell receptor beta chain was counted only a few times. What it binds is not known. Trimming stripped 3 bases from V and 5 bases from J, with 10 bases between. Germline lookup yields CDR1 KGHSH and CDR2 LQKENI. CDR3 length: 13 residues. This sample stems from a study of type 1 regulatory T cells. TCRdb used MiXCR to reprocess the reads, holding one entry per CDR3 protein. The sample yields about 39,000 distinct CDR3 sequences, 9% to 15% seen once. The V gene is TRBV18, the J gene TRBJ1-1; D is unresolved. Sequences were obtained from cultured non-Tr1 T cells, either the whole culture or a sorted T cell fraction (not recorded which). The receptor comes from a human donor in good health. The CDR3 DNA follows: TGTGCCAGCTCACCTGCGGGGTGGACTGAAGCTTTCTTT. It specifies CASSPAGWTEAFF. The whole variable domain, filled in from reference TRBV18 and TRBJ1-1, reads NAGVMQNPRHLVRRRGQEARLRCSPMKGHSHVYWYRQLPEEGLKFMVYLQKENIIDESGMPKERFSAEFPKEGPSILRIQQVVRGDSAAYFCASSPAGWTEAFFGQGTRLTVV.